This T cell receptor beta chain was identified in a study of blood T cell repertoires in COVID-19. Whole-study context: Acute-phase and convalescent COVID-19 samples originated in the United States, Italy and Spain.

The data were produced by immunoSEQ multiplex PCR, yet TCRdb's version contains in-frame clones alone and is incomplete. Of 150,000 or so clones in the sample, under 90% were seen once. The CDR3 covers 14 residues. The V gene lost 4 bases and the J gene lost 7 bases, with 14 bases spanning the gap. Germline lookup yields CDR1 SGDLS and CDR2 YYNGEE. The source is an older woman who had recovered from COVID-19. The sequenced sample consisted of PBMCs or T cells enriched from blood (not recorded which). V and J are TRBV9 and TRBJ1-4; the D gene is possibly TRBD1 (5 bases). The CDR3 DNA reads TGTGCCAGCAGCCCAGGGATGCTCGCTGAAAAACTGTTTTTT. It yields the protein CASSPGMLAEKLFF.